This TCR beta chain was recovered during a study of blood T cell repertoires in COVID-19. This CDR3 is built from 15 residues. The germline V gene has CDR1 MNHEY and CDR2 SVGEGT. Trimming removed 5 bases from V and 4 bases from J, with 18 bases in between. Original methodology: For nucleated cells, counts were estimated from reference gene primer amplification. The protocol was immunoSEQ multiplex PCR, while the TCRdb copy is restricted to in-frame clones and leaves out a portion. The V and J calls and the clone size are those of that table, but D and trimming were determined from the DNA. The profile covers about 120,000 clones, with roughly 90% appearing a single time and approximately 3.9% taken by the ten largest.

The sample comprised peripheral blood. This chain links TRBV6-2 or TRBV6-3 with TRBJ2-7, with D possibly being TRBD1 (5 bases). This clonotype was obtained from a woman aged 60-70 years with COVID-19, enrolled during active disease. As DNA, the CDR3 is TGTGCCAGCAGTCGGCGGCAGGGAAATCCGTACGAGCAGTACTTC. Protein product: CASSRRQGNPYEQYF.